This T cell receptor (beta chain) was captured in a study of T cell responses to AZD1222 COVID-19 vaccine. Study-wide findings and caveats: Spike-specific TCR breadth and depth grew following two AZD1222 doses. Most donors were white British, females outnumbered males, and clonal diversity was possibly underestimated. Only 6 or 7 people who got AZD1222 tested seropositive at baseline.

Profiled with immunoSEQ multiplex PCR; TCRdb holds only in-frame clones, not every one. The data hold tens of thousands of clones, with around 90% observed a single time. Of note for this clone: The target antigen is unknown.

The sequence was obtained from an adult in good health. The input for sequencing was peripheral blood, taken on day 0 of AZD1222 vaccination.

DNA of the CDR3: TGTGCCAGCAGTAAACGGGTGGCAGATCCCTATGGCTACACCTTC. It specifies CASSKRVADPYGYTF. The chain carries TRBV6-5 and TRBJ1-2, with D unclear. Trimming shortened V by 5 bases and J by 4 bases, and 17 bases separated the two germline ends. The CDR3 sequence is 15 residues long. Germline values: CDR1 MNHEY, CDR2 SVGAGI.